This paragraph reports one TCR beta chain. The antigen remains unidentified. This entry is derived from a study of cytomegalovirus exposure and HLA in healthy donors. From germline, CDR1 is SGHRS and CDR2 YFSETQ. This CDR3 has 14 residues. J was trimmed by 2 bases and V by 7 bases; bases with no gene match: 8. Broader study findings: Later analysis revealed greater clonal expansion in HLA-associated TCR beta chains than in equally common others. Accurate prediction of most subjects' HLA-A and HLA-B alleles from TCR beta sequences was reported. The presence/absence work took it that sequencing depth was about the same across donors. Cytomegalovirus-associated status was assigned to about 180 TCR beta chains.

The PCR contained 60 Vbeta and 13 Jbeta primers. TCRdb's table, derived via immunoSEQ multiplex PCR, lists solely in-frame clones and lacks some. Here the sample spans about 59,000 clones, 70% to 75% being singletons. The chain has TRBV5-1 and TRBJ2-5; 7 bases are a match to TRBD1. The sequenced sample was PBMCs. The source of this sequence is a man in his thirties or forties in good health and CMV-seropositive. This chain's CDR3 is CASYFGGQQETQYF. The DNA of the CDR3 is TGCGCCAGCTATTTTGGGGGACAGCAAGAGACCCAGTACTTC. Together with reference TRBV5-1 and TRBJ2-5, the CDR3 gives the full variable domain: KAGVTQTPRYLIKTRGQQVTLSCSPISGHRSVSWYQQTPGQGLQFLFEYFSETQRNKGNFPGRFSGRQFSNSRSEMNVSTLELGDSALYLCASYFGGQQETQYFGPGTRLLVL.